The 30 T cell receptor beta chains below all came from one sample that was sequenced in a study of OX40 agonist ivuxolimab in advanced cancers. Profiling relied on immunoSEQ multiplex PCR, and the TCRdb table lists in-frame clones only, not all of them. The data show approximately 84,000 clones, 94% seen once. Specimen: CD4+ or CD8+ T cells sorted from blood, collected in a trial of the OX40 agonist ivuxolimab. Receptor source: an adult with an advanced solid tumor such as melanoma, head and neck, liver or kidney cancer.

This clone occurred once. The chain recombines TRBV9 with TRBJ1-4; 8 bases agree with TRBD1. This CDR3 has 15 residues. J gave up 6 bases and V 1 base, and 5 bases lay outside the gene matches. Germline V gene lookup returns CDR1 SGDLS and CDR2 YYNGEE. The CDR3 spells CASSVYETGDEKLFF. DNA for the CDR3: TGTGCCAGCAGCGTATATGAGACAGGGGATGAAAAACTGTTTTTT.

CDR3 DNA sequence: TGTGCCAGCAGCTTTACGGACGGGACTGAAGCTTTCTTT. Translating it yields CASSFTDGTEAFF. The V gene is TRBV11-3, the J gene TRBJ1-1; D is unclear. The ends were cut back, 3 bases at V and 5 bases at J, with 10 bases in the middle. Looked up from germline, CDR1 is SGHNT and CDR2 is YENEEA. The CDR3 is made up of 13 amino acids.

This rearrangement joins TRBV9 to TRBJ1-2; tentatively, D is TRBD1 (6 bases). Trimming took off 0 bases at V and 5 bases at J, with 14 bases between the two ends. CDR3 length: 15 amino acids. Per the germline V gene, CDR1 is SGDLS and CDR2 is YYNGEE. CDR3 sequence reads: CASSVERGAAYGYTF. CDR3 nucleotides: TGTGCCAGCAGCGTAGAGAGGGGGGCCGCTTATGGCTACACCTTC.

CDR3 residues: CAGGPSYEQYF. The CDR3 region has the DNA TGTGCCGGGGGGCCGTCCTACGAGCAGTACTTC. The chain is built from TRBV2 and TRBJ2-7; D tentatively fits TRBD1 or TRBD2 (6 bases each). Trimming removed 11 bases at V and 1 base at J, with 9 bases between. The CDR3 is 11 amino acids. Germline V CDR1 and CDR2: SNHLY, FYNNEI.

The chain couples TRBV5-1 to TRBJ2-1, with 7 positions matching TRBD1. The CDR3 is 16 residues long. Unmatched junction bases numbered 6, after V lost 3 bases and J lost 0 bases. Germline lookup yields CDR1 SGHRS and CDR2 YFSETQ. This chain's CDR3 is CASSSMTGSSYNEQFF. The CDR3 nucleotides read TGCGCCAGCAGCTCAATGACAGGGAGCTCCTACAATGAGCAGTTCTTC.

The chain is built from TRBV6-1 and TRBJ2-7, with TRBD1 as a possible D gene (6 bases). The CDR3 is made up of 15 amino acids. Germline V gene data show CDR1 as MNHNS and CDR2 as SASEGT. Trimming took 0 bases from V and 3 from J, leaving 12 bases between them. The CDR3 sequence is CASSEAPDSNYEQYF. CDR3 nucleotide sequence: TGTGCCAGCAGTGAAGCGCCGGACAGTAACTACGAGCAGTACTTC.

The V and J genes are TRBV10-3 and TRBJ2-7, with a weak D call TRBD1 (6 bases). Trimming pared 10 bases from V and 4 bases from J, leaving 20 bases between. From germline, CDR1 is ENHRY and CDR2 SYGVKD. The CDR3 covers 14 residues. The CDR3 protein is CATAPGQIAYEQYF. Here the CDR3 DNA reads TGTGCCACCGCGCCTGGACAGATTGCTTACGAGCAGTACTTC.

The chain recombines TRBV7-6 with TRBJ2-5; a possible D gene is TRBD2 (6 bases). With 6 bases removed from V and 2 bases from J, the gap between germline ends came to 13 bases. The CDR3 totals 14 residues. In germline, CDR1 is SGHVS, CDR2 FNYEAQ. The CDR3 nucleotides are TGTGCCAGCAGTACGTTAGCGGAGCAAGAGACCCAGTACTTC. This gives the protein CASSTLAEQETQYF.

This sequence joins TRBV7-9 and TRBJ1-3; tentatively, D is TRBD1 (6 bases). This CDR3 has 14 amino acids. Germline CDR1 is SEHNR and CDR2 is FQNEAQ (reference sequence). V lost 3 bases and J 8 bases, leaving 14 bases between the germline ends. CDR3 in DNA: TGTGCCAGCAGCTTTCTCAGGGGTAAAGACACCATATATTTT. This codes for CASSFLRGKDTIYF.

This chain joins TRBV7-2 and TRBJ2-1; D is perhaps TRBD1 (5 bases). Trimming shortened V by 2 bases and J by 5 bases, and 13 bases separated the two germline ends. CDR1 is SGHTA, CDR2 FQGNSA, per germline. The CDR3 is 15 residues long. CDR3 bases: TGTGCCAGCAGCTTATATCGACAGAGACACAATGAGCAGTTCTTC. This encodes CASSLYRQRHNEQFF.

This clone was observed a single time. The chain combines TRBV5-6 with TRBJ1-1; 9 positions agree with TRBD1. This CDR3 comprises 15 residues. Germline lookup yields CDR1 SGHDT and CDR2 YYEEEE. Trimming at V came to 4 bases and at J to 4 bases, leaving 8 bases not matched to a gene. CDR3 nucleotide sequence: TGTGCCAGCAGCCCCCGGGGACAGGGTGTCACTGAAGCTTTCTTT. This gives the protein CASSPRGQGVTEAFF.

The genes are TRBV5-1 and TRBJ2-7; no firm D call. Germline lookup yields CDR1 SGHRS and CDR2 YFSETQ. The CDR3 length is 14 residues. V lost 0 bases to trimming and J lost 5 bases, with 12 bases between them. The CDR3 bases are TGCGCCAGCAGCTTGGGGTCAGGAGAGCACGAGCAGTACTTC. Translating gives CASSLGSGEHEQYF.

J is TRBJ2-2 and V is TRBV29-1; no reliable D call. V gave up 7 bases and J gave up 6 bases, with 15 bases separating them. This CDR3 has 13 amino acids. Germline assignment: CDR1 SQVTM and CDR2 ANQGSEA. CDR3 protein: CSATGRDAGELFF. CDR3 bases: TGCAGCGCGACGGGCCGTGACGCCGGGGAGCTGTTTTTT.

This clone occurred once. The genes are TRBV5-6 and TRBJ2-1, with 9 bases lining up with TRBD2. Germline V gene sequence: CDR1 SGHDT, CDR2 YYEEEE. The CDR3 is 16 residues long. After removal of 3 bases from V and 4 bases from J, the junction contained 8 bases not matched to a gene. Here the CDR3 DNA reads TGTGCCAGCAGCTGGCGTGTGACTAGCGGTTACAATGAGCAGTTCTTC. The encoded protein is CASSWRVTSGYNEQFF.

This chain joins TRBV4-1 and TRBJ2-3; the match to TRBD2 covers 8 bases. The junction had 10 bases not matched to a gene; V was cut back by 5 bases and J by 0 bases. CDR3 length equals 17 residues. In germline, CDR1 is MGHRA, CDR2 YSYEKL. The DNA of the CDR3 is TGCGCCAGCAGCTTTAGCGGGGAATCTCTTAGCACAGATACGCAGTATTTT. This sequence encodes CASSFSGESLSTDTQYF.

This chain connects TRBV19 to TRBJ1-2, with TRBD1 identical over 7 bases. This CDR3 has 15 residues. Germline CDR1 is LNHDA and CDR2 is SQIVND (reference sequence). Germline trimming cut 7 bases from V and 4 bases from J; bases unmatched to any gene: 12. The CDR3 coding sequence is TGTGCCAGTATTGCCTCCGGGACAGACTCCTATGGCTACACCTTC. Its translation: CASIASGTDSYGYTF.

The V and J genes are TRBV21-1 and TRBJ1-1. TRBV21-1 is listed as a pseudogene. The CDR3 loop spans 11 amino acids. The CDR3 sequence is CASSNVAKAFF. The CDR3 coding sequence is TGTGCCAGCAGCAATGTGGCGAAAGCTTTCTTT.

The V gene is TRBV9, the J gene TRBJ1-1; weak D call: TRBD1 (6 bases). Trimming took off 2 bases at V and 0 bases at J, with 14 bases between the two ends. The germline V gene has CDR1 SGDLS and CDR2 YYNGEE. This CDR3 has 16 amino acids. In DNA form, the CDR3 reads TGTGCCAGCAGCGTCCAGGGGAAGGACTTGAACACTGAAGCTTTCTTT. Amino acid sequence: CASSVQGKDLNTEAFF.

The V call is TRBV2, the J call TRBJ1-5; tentatively, D is TRBD1 (5 bases). CDR1 is SNHLY and CDR2 is FYNNEI in the germline V gene. The CDR3 consists of 16 residues. The germline V and J ends were trimmed by 6 bases and 5 bases, with 20 bases remaining between them. The CDR3, as DNA: TGTGCCAGCAGCCGCGGAGGGGTAGGGGAGGATCAGCCCCAGCATTTT. It encodes CASSRGGVGEDQPQHF.

The chain combines TRBV7-8 with TRBJ2-7; D not resolved. The germline gives CDR1 SGHVS, CDR2 FQNEAQ. The CDR3 runs 14 residues. Trimming left V 2 bases short and J 2 bases short, with 10 bases between. CDR3 protein: CASSLLVPPYEQYF. The DNA of the CDR3 is TGTGCCAGCAGCTTATTGGTTCCTCCCTACGAGCAGTACTTC.

The chain links TRBV4-1 to TRBJ2-2; D unresolved. CDR1 MGHRA and CDR2 YSYEKL come from the germline V gene. CDR3 length equals 14 residues. V was pared by 1 base and J by 0 bases, with 3 bases between. The DNA for the CDR3 is TGCGCCAGCAGCCAAGGCCCGAACACCGGGGAGCTGTTTTTT. It yields the protein CASSQGPNTGELFF.

The chain is built from TRBV27 and TRBJ2-7; tentative D call: TRBD2 (6 bases). This CDR3 is 15 amino acids long. Trimming cost V 2 bases and J 0 bases, with 11 bases left between them. In germline, CDR1 is MNHEY, CDR2 SMNVEV (reference sequence). CDR3 amino acids: CASSLVGGSSYEQYF. The CDR3 DNA reads TGTGCCAGCAGTTTAGTGGGGGGAAGCTCCTACGAGCAGTACTTC.

The chain couples TRBV13 to TRBJ1-5; D ambiguous. The CDR3 extends over 14 amino acids. The ends were cut back, 3 bases at V and 1 base at J, with 7 bases in the middle. Germline loops: CDR1 PRHDT, CDR2 FYEKMQ (reference sequence). The chain's CDR3 is CASSFSGSNQPQHF. The CDR3 DNA sequence: TGTGCCAGCAGCTTTTCGGGGAGCAATCAGCCCCAGCATTTT. Looking up the rest from reference TRBV13 and TRBJ1-5 gives the full variable domain: AAGVIQSPRHLIKEKRETATLKCYPIPRHDTVYWYQQGPGQDPQFLISFYEKMQSDKGSIPDRFSAQQFSDYHSELNMSSLELGDSALYFCASSFSGSNQPQHFGDGTRLSIL.

The chain uses TRBV11-2 and TRBJ1-2, with TRBD1 matching 8 bases. This CDR3 spans 14 amino acids. V shed 6 bases, J shed 5 bases, and the junction held 8 bases outside the gene matches. Looked up from germline, CDR1 is SGHAT and CDR2 is FQNNGV. CDR3 residues: CASSTGQGPYGYTF. CDR3 DNA sequence: TGTGCCAGCAGTACCGGACAGGGCCCTTATGGCTACACCTTC.

In its sample, this clone was seen once. The V and J genes are TRBV4-1 and TRBJ2-7; D call uncertain. V shed 4 bases and J shed 0 bases, with 10 bases lying between them. In germline, CDR1 is MGHRA, CDR2 YSYEKL. The CDR3 is made up of 14 amino acids. The CDR3 loop reads CASSPRTGSYEQYF. The CDR3 nucleotides are TGCGCCAGCAGCCCTCGGACCGGCTCCTACGAGCAGTACTTC.

V is TRBV5-1 and J is TRBJ2-2; D unresolved. The CDR3 covers 16 residues. V shed 2 bases and J shed 4 bases, with 15 bases lying between them. Germline V gene sequence: CDR1 SGHRS, CDR2 YFSETQ. The chain's CDR3 is CASSFQREGSTGELFF. CDR3 DNA sequence: TGCGCCAGCAGCTTCCAAAGGGAAGGTAGCACCGGGGAGCTGTTTTTT.

The genes are TRBV5-4 and TRBJ2-7, with 8 nucleotides matching TRBD2. The V gene's germline CDR1 is SGHNT and CDR2 YYREEE (reference sequence). J was trimmed by 6 bases and V by 4 bases; bases with no gene match: 15. The CDR3 loop spans 16 amino acids. CDR3 loop: CASSLGSGGRSGEQYF. In DNA form, the CDR3 reads TGTGCCAGCAGCCTCGGGAGTGGCGGGAGGAGCGGCGAGCAGTACTTC.

CDR3 sequence (DNA): TGCGCCAGCAGTGAGATTGGAGCGGGGGGGCGTAATGAGCAGTTCTTC. Residues: CASSEIGAGGRNEQFF. V is TRBV10-1 and J is TRBJ2-1, with TRBD2 matching 10 bases. V lost 2 bases, J lost 7 bases, and 8 bases stayed unmatched. The length of the CDR3 is 16 residues. Germline CDR1 WNHNN, CDR2 SYGVQD (reference sequence).

This chain connects TRBV29-1 to TRBJ1-5, with 7 bases matching TRBD1. The CDR3 spans 12 residues. Germline CDR1 SQVTM, CDR2 ANQGSEA. Trimming at V came to 5 bases and at J to 6 bases, leaving 4 bases not matched to a gene. DNA for the CDR3: TGCAGCGTTAGACAGGGTATTCAGCCCCAGCATTTT. It translates to CSVRQGIQPQHF.

The chain joins TRBV10-3 to TRBJ1-2; 7 nucleotides line up with TRBD1. Germline values: CDR1 ENHRY, CDR2 SYGVKD. The CDR3 covers 13 residues. V gave up 4 bases and J gave up 4 bases; unmatched junction bases: 3. The CDR3 region is CAISGDSAYGYTF. The DNA for the CDR3 is TGTGCCATCAGTGGGGACAGCGCCTATGGCTACACCTTC.